This T cell receptor beta chain appears in the sequencing data of a study of CD8+ T cells in alopecia areata. In the study overall: Scalp area affected, as a percentage, set the severity score of treated patients.

As the sequencing template, cDNA was produced by extracting RNA and reverse transcribing it. Some clones are missing from TCRdb's copy, which holds only in-frame ones; the method was immunoSEQ multiplex PCR. Among tens of thousands of clones, around 71% were seen once, and the ten largest hold under 25%. Study-level findings and limits: Higher clonality than in normal scalp was seen in lesional scalp, especially alopecia totalis/universalis. A great number of expanded lesional clones endured in scalp and blood during tofacitinib.

Documented treatment: oral pan-JAK inhibitor, 5-10 mg twice daily. Peripheral blood and lesional scalp punch biopsies came from alopecia areata patients. The V end was cut by 0 bases, the J end by 4 bases, with 4 bases between. The CDR3 covers 11 residues. The germline V gene has CDR1 SQVTM and CDR2 ANQGSEA. Notes on this clone: Antigen specificity is unknown. The sample holds other DNA sequences that translate to the same CDR3.

The clonotype was recovered from a human donor with alopecia areata. J is TRBJ2-7 and V is TRBV29-1; no firm D call. The material was CD8+ T cells sorted from blood, obtained at week 4, from a patient treated with tofacitinib. The CDR3 is CSVEDRYEQYF. The CDR3 nucleotides are TGCAGCGTTGAAGATCGATACGAGCAGTACTTC.